The present entry profiles one TCR beta chain with its context. What it binds is unknown. The sample originates from a study of T cells after yellow fever vaccination. Study-level points and caveats: Weaker overall, the secondary response nonetheless peaked faster (day 5 versus 15). Some clonotypes, a small share, were shared between CD4 and CD8 compartments.

The ends were cut back, 1 base at V and 5 bases at J, with 12 bases in the middle. CDR1 is GTSNPN, CDR2 SVGIG, per germline (reference sequence). The CDR3 consists of 14 residues. From the 5' RACE reads, TCRdb called clonotypes with MiXCR, one entry per CDR3 protein. The repertoire holds over 250,000 distinct CDR3 sequences, with over 4% as singletons. The sequencing used PBMCs, collected 5 days after the yellow fever booster vaccination. This sequence originates from a man aged 18 to 35 who received the YFV17D yellow fever vaccine. The genes are TRBV30 and TRBJ1-5; tentative D call: TRBD1 (6 bases). The CDR3 loop reads CAWSEGQPYQPQHF. The CDR3 nucleotides are TGTGCCTGGAGTGAGGGACAACCTTATCAGCCCCAGCATTTT.